This T cell receptor (beta chain) emerged from a study of T cell repertoires in cytomegalovirus infection. Study-wide points: Cumulated frequencies of public TCR beta families served to identify carriers of CMV plus the relevant HLA. In two of eight donors, the top clonotype was HLA-C-restricted CMV-specific.

The CDR3 loop spans 15 amino acids. From germline, CDR1 is LGHNA and CDR2 YNFKEQ. J lost 8 bases, V lost 4 bases, and 6 bases had no gene match. TCRdb reprocessed the reads via MiXCR and lists one record per CDR3 protein. The sample carries about 220,000 distinct CDR3 sequences, approximately 38% recorded once. This clonotype was found a few times. Its antigen remains unknown. The J gene is TRBJ2-1, the V gene TRBV4-2, with TRBD2 matching 12 bases. The starting material was CD8+ T cells from cultured PBMCs, obtained from culture after CMV antigen stimulation. This clonotype originated in a human donor in good health (CMV status not recorded). Some clones in this sample may be carry-over from other donors' samples. The CDR3, as DNA: TGTGCCAGCAGCCCGACTAGCGGGAGTGTAGATGAGCAGTTCTTC. It codes for CASSPTSGSVDEQFF.